This is a list of T cell receptor beta chains from one sample in a study of blood T cell repertoires in COVID-19. Sequencing was performed with immunoSEQ multiplex PCR; in TCRdb, only in-frame clones are kept and a portion is missing. This sample has around 280,000 clones, with about 90% found just once. The specimen sequenced was peripheral blood. Every receptor here comes from a woman between 25 and 40 years old who had recovered from COVID-19. The CDR3 runs from the conserved cysteine through the conserved F or W. The D gene is left open where the match is weak.

j_gene	d_gene	v_gene	CDR3aa
TRBJ1-5	.	TRBV20-1	CSASPRGGNQPQHF
TRBJ1-1	.	TRBV10-3	CAISEGRNTEAFF
TRBJ2-3	TRBD2	TRBV5-1	CASSDPGLAGPSTDTQYF
TRBJ2-7	.	TRBV20-1	CSASLRKPYEQYF
TRBJ2-3	.	TRBV5-1	CASSLDPGISTDTQYF
TRBJ1-2	.	TRBV7-9	CASSSTASNGYTF
TRBJ1-6	.	TRBV4-1	CASTNDQVNSPLHF
TRBJ1-5	TRBD1	TRBV19	CASRSLRDRGYQPQHF
TRBJ1-4	.	TRBV25-1	CASRGGFNEKLFF
TRBJ2-1	.	TRBV19	CASSMIGSEQFF
TRBJ1-5	.	TRBV10-2	CASSTSGGNQPQHF
TRBJ2-3	TRBD2	TRBV7-9	CASSSGLEDTQYF
TRBJ2-2	TRBD2	TRBV5-4	CASSLGLAVGTGELFF
TRBJ1-2	TRBD1	TRBV4-2	CASSQAQGARGYTF
TRBJ2-7	.	TRBV19	CASSIVAGDLYEQYF
TRBJ2-1	TRBD2	TRBV13	CASSLGGNEQFF
TRBJ2-5	.	TRBV24-1	CATSDSGSWETQYF
TRBJ1-2	.	TRBV5-4	CASSLIYDRINYGYTF
TRBJ2-3	TRBD1	TRBV30	CAWRQGLADTQYF
TRBJ1-5	TRBD1	TRBV2	CASSEWKGGEGNQPQHF
TRBJ1-6	.	TRBV28	CASSLNAPVLPLHF
TRBJ2-7	TRBD1	TRBV10-3	CAISERDRGPEQYF
TRBJ2-7	TRBD1	TRBV6-5	CASSPTGRFDEQYF
TRBJ2-1	TRBD2	TRBV5-6	CASSPGTSGRYNEQFF
TRBJ2-7	.	TRBV7-2	CASSLGADVYEQYF
TRBJ2-1	TRBD2	TRBV28	CASSPPQRETQFF
TRBJ2-1	TRBD2	TRBV27	CASRTAGGPYNEQFF
TRBJ1-6	TRBD1	TRBV7-3	CASSEIQGSPLHF
TRBJ2-3	.	TRBV5-1	CASSLDTFDTQYF
TRBJ1-2	.	TRBV19	CASSMTSHSYGYTF
TRBJ2-1	TRBD2	TRBV29-1	CSVVRSGRAANEQFF
TRBJ1-1	.	TRBV18	CASSTQGIEAFF
TRBJ1-2	TRBD1	TRBV28	CASSSGGSSSRGYTF
TRBJ2-2	.	TRBV5-5	CASSLVNANTGELFF
TRBJ1-1	.	TRBV18	CASSSIRGGAEAFF
TRBJ2-7	.	TRBV3-1/TRBV3-2	CASSLLPGFSYEQYF
TRBJ2-1	TRBD2	TRBV20-1	CSASASGLQFF